The 14 T cell receptor beta chains below were found in one sample sequenced in a study of T cells in localized non-small cell lung cancer. The table came from immunoSEQ multiplex PCR; TCRdb's copy has only in-frame clones and leaves some out. Among 50,000 to 75,000 clones, over 85% were seen once, and the ten largest hold approximately 22%. The input for sequencing was peripheral blood, taken before any cancer treatment. The receptors shown here come from a man between 40 and 70 years old with stage I squamous cell lung carcinoma.

This clone appeared once. The V gene is TRBV7-2, the J gene TRBJ1-2; D might be TRBD1 (6 bases). Germline CDR1 reads SGHTA; CDR2 reads FQGNSA. The ends were cut back, 1 base at V and 4 bases at J, with 16 bases in the middle. CDR3 length: 16 amino acids. The CDR3 DNA is TGTGCCAGCAGCTTAGGGAGGGGGAGCGCTGGCTATGGCTACACCTTC. Translation: CASSLGRGSAGYGYTF.

V gene TRBV15 combines with J gene TRBJ1-2; D not certain. CDR1 and CDR2 from the germline V gene are LNHNV and YYDKDF (reference sequence). The CDR3 runs to 13 residues. V was shortened by 0 bases and J by 9 bases, with 11 bases between the two germline ends. The CDR3 DNA reads TGTGCCACCAGCAGAGATAAGTCGAGCAGCTACACCTTC. This sequence encodes CATSRDKSSSYTF. The variable domain in full, completed from reference TRBV15 and TRBJ1-2, reads DAMVIQNPRYQVTQFGKPVTLSCSQTLNHNVMYWYQQKSSQAPKLLFHYYDKDFNNEADTPDNFQSRRPNTSFCFLDIRSPGLGDTAMYLCATSRDKSSSYTFGSGTRLTVV.

V and J are TRBV9 and TRBJ1-1, with D perhaps TRBD1 (5 bases). V lost 4 bases to trimming and J lost 8 bases, with 15 bases between them. This CDR3 is 13 amino acids long. Germline CDR1 SGDLS, CDR2 YYNGEE. In nucleotides, the CDR3 is TGTGCCAGCAGCCCACGGTGGCAGGGCGAAGCTTTCTTT. It codes for CASSPRWQGEAFF.

The chain is built from TRBV7-2 and TRBJ2-7; D tentatively fits TRBD1 or TRBD2 (5 bases each). The CDR3 runs to 13 residues. Germline loops: CDR1 SGHTA, CDR2 FQGNSA. V shed 5 bases and J shed 6 bases, with 14 bases lying between them. The CDR3 sequence is CASSPRPGAEQYF. In nucleotides, the CDR3 is TGTGCCAGCAGCCCCAGACCCGGGGCCGAGCAGTACTTC.

The genes are TRBV29-1 and TRBJ2-7; D gene unclear. V gave up 5 bases and J gave up 0 bases, with 14 bases separating them. CDR1 is SQVTM, CDR2 ANQGSEA, per germline. The length of the CDR3 is 14 residues. Written as DNA, the CDR3 is TGCAGCGTTTCCCGACAAACCCGCTCCTACGAGCAGTACTTC. Encoded protein: CSVSRQTRSYEQYF.

CDR3 amino acids: CASSSFDGDYPQETQYF. CDR3 DNA: TGTGCCAGCAGCTCCTTCGATGGGGACTACCCCCAAGAGACCCAGTACTTC. The chain recombines TRBV9 with TRBJ2-5; 7 nucleotides match TRBD2. The V gene end was trimmed by 4 bases and the J gene end by 1 base; junction bases not matched to a gene: 13. CDR1 and CDR2 from the germline V gene are SGDLS and YYNGEE. This CDR3 is built from 17 residues.

The gene calls are TRBV2 and TRBJ2-5; the D is unclear. V was clipped by 4 bases and J by 1 base, with 7 bases between them. The CDR3 is made up of 13 amino acids. Germline lookup yields CDR1 SNHLY and CDR2 FYNNEI. The CDR3 is CASSVPVQETQYF. In nucleotides, the CDR3 is TGTGCCAGCAGTGTCCCGGTCCAAGAGACCCAGTACTTC.

This chain connects TRBV5-1 to TRBJ1-2; maybe TRBD1 (6 bases). The CDR3 loop spans 13 amino acids. Germline V gene data show CDR1 as SGHRS and CDR2 as YFSETQ. The ends were cut back, 4 bases at V and 5 bases at J, with 12 bases in the middle. The CDR3 DNA is TGCGCCAGCAGCCCTGGGACATATTATGGCTACACCTTC. This encodes CASSPGTYYGYTF.

CDR3 region: CASSRSGFTDTQYF. The CDR3 DNA sequence: TGTGCCAGCAGTAGATCCGGGTTCACAGATACGCAGTATTTT. This chain connects TRBV6-5 to TRBJ2-3, with D unclear. Germline lookup yields CDR1 MNHEY and CDR2 SVGAGI. V lost 5 bases to trimming and J lost 2 bases, with 11 bases between them. This CDR3 has 14 residues.

This clone was seen only once. V gene TRBV6-5 combines with J gene TRBJ2-1; the D gene is possibly TRBD2 (6 bases). Trimming took 0 bases from V and 5 from J, leaving 14 bases between them. This CDR3 contains 16 residues. Germline V gene sequence: CDR1 MNHEY, CDR2 SVGAGI. In DNA form, the CDR3 reads TGTGCCAGCAGTTACTCGTTCCAGCGGGCCAACAATGAGCAGTTCTTC. It translates to CASSYSFQRANNEQFF.

The chain joins TRBV11-3 to TRBJ2-3; TRBD2 agrees at 9 bases. CDR3 length: 17 amino acids. Per the germline V gene, CDR1 is SGHNT and CDR2 is YENEEA. V lost 3 bases, J lost 0 bases, and 7 bases stayed unmatched. The CDR3 loop reads CASSLKGREGSTDTQYF. CDR3 nucleotide sequence: TGTGCCAGCAGCTTGAAGGGGCGGGAGGGTAGCACAGATACGCAGTATTTT. The entire variable domain, with the rest obtained from reference TRBV11-3 and TRBJ2-3, is as follows: EAGVVQSPRYKIIEKKQPVAFWCNPISGHNTLYWYLQNLGQGPELLIRYENEEAVDDSQLPKDRFSAERLKGVDSTLKIQPAELGDSAVYLCASSLKGREGSTDTQYFGPGTRLTVL.

As DNA, the CDR3 is TGTGCCAGCAGCATCCGGGAAGGCGAGCAGTACTTC. The encoded protein is CASSIREGEQYF. The chain recombines TRBV9 with TRBJ2-7; perhaps TRBD2 as D (5 bases). The germline gives CDR1 SGDLS, CDR2 YYNGEE. The CDR3 consists of 12 residues. V lost 4 bases to trimming and J lost 6 bases, with 11 bases between them.

V is TRBV5-4 and J is TRBJ2-3; a weak D match, TRBD2 (6 bases). V lost 6 bases, J lost 7 bases, and 21 bases lay in between. Looked up from germline, CDR1 is SGHNT and CDR2 is YYREEE (reference sequence). CDR3 length: 15 residues. This CDR3 is CASTLFLGGGNTQYF. In DNA, the CDR3 is TGTGCCAGCACCCTTTTCCTGGGCGGAGGGAATACGCAGTATTTT. The full variable domain, with the rest looked up from reference TRBV5-4 and TRBJ2-3, is ETGVTQSPTHLIKTRGQQVTLRCSSQSGHNTVSWYQQALGQGPQFIFQYYREEENGRGNFPPRFSGLQFPNYSSELNVNALELDDSALYLCASTLFLGGGNTQYFGPGTRLTVL.

The chain combines TRBV5-6 with TRBJ2-7; 8 bases map to TRBD1. Germline V gene lookup returns CDR1 SGHDT and CDR2 YYEEEE. Unmatched junction bases numbered 22, after V lost 4 bases and J lost 13 bases. This CDR3 has 16 residues. As DNA, the CDR3 is TGTGCCAGCAGCCATACGATTCAAAGCGGACAGGGCCCGGGATACTTC. Translating gives CASSHTIQSGQGPGYF.